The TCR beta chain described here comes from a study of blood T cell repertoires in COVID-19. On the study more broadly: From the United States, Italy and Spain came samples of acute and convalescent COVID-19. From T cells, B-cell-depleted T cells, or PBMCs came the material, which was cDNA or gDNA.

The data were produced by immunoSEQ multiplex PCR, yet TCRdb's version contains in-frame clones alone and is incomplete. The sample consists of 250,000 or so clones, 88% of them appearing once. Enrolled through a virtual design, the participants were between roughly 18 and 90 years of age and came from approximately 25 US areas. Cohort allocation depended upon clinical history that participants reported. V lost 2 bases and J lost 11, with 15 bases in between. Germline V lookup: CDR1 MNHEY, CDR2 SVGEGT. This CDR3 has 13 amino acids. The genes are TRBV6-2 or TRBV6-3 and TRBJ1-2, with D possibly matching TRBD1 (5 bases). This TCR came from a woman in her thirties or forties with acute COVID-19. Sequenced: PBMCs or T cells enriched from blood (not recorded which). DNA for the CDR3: TGTGCCAGCAGTTACGTGCCGACAGCTACATACACCTTC. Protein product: CASSYVPTATYTF.